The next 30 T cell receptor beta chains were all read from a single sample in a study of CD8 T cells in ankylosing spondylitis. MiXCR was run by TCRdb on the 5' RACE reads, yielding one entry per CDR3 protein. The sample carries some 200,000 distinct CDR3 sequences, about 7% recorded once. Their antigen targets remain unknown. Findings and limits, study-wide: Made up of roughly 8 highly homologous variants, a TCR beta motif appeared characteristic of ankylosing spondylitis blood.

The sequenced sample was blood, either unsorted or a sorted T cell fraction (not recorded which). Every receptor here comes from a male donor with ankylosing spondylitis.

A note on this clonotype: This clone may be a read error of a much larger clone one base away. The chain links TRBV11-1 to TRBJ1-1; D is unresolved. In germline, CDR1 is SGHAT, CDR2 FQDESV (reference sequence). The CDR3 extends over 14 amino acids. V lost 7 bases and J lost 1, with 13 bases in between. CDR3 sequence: CASIFSTPNTEAFF. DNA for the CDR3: TGTGCCAGCATCTTTTCGACTCCGAACACTGAAGCTTTCTTT.

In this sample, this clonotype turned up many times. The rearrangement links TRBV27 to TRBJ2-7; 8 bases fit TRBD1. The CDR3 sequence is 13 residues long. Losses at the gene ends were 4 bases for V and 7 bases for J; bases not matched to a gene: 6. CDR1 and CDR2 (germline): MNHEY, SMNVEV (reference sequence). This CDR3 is CASSSDRGGEQYF. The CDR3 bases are TGTGCCAGCAGTTCCGACAGGGGCGGGGAGCAGTACTTC.

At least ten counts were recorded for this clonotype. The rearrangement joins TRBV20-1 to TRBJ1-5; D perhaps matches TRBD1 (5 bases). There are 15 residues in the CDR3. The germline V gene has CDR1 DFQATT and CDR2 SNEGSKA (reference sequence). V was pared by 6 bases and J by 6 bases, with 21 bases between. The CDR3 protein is CSAIIGAVLPQPQHF. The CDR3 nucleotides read TGCAGTGCCATTATCGGGGCAGTGCTTCCTCAGCCCCAGCATTTT.

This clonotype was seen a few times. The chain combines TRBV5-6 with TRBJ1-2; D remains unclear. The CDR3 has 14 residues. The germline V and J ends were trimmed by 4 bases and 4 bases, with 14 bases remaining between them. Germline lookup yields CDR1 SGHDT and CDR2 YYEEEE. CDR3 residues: CASSLGTSGYGYTF. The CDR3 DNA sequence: TGTGCCAGCAGCCTGGGAACTTCGGGCTATGGCTACACCTTC.

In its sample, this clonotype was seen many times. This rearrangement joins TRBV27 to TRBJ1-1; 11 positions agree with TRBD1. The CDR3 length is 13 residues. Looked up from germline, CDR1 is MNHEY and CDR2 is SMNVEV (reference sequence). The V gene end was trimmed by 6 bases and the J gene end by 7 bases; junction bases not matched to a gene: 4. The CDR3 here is CASRPGQGVEAFF. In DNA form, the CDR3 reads TGTGCCAGCAGACCGGGACAGGGGGTTGAAGCTTTCTTT.

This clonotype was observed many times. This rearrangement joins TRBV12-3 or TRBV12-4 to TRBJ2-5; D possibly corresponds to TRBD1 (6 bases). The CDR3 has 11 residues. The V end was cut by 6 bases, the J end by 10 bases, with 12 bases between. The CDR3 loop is CASSYREDQYF. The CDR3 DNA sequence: TGTGCCAGCAGCTACAGGGAAGACCAGTACTTC.

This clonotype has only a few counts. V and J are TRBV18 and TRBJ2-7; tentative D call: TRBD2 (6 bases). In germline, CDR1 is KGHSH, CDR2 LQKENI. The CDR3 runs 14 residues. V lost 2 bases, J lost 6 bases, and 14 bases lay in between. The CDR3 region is CASSPGGKDGEQYF. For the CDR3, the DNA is TGTGCCAGCTCACCAGGCGGGAAAGATGGCGAGCAGTACTTC.

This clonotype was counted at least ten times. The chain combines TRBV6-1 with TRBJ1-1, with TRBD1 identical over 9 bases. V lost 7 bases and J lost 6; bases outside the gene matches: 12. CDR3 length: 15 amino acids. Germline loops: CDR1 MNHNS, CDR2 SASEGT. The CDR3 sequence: CASTTYSGTGSEAFF. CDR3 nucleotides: TGTGCCAGCACCACATACTCCGGGACAGGGTCTGAAGCTTTCTTT.

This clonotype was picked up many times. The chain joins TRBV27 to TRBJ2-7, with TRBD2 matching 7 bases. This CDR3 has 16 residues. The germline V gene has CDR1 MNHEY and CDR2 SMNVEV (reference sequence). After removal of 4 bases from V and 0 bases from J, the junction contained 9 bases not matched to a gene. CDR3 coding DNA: TGTGCCAGCAGTTCCCTTTCAGCGGGGTACTCCTACGAGCAGTACTTC. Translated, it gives CASSSLSAGYSYEQYF.

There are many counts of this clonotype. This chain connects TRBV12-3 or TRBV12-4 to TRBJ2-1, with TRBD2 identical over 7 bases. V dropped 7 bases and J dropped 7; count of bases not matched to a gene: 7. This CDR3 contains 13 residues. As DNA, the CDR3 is TGTGCCAGCAACCTTAGCGGGCGGAATGAGCAGTTCTTC. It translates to CASNLSGRNEQFF.

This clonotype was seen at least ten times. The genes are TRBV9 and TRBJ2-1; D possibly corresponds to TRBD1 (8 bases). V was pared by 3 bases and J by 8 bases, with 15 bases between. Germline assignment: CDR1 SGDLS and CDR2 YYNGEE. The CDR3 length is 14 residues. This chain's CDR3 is CASSANRGRDEQFF. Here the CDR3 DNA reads TGTGCCAGCAGCGCCAACAGGGGGAGGGATGAGCAGTTCTTC.

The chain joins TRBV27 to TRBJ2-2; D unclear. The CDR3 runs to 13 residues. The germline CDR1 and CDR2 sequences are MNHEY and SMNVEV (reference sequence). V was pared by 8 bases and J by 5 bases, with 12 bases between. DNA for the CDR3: TGTGCCAGCCGAGTCTTGACAACCGGGGAGCTGTTTTTT. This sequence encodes CASRVLTTGELFF.

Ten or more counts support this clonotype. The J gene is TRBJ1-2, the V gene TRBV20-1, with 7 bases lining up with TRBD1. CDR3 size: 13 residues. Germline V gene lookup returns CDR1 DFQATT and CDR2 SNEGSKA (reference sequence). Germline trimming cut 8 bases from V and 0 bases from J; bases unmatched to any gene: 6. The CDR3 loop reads CSFGQETNYGYTF. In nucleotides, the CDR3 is TGCAGTTTTGGACAGGAGACTAACTATGGCTACACCTTC.

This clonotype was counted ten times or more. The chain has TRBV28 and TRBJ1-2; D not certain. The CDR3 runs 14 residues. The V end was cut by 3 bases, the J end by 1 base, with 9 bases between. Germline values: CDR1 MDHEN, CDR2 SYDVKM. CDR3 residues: CASSFFRVNYGYTF. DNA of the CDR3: TGTGCCAGCAGTTTCTTCCGGGTTAACTATGGCTACACCTTC.

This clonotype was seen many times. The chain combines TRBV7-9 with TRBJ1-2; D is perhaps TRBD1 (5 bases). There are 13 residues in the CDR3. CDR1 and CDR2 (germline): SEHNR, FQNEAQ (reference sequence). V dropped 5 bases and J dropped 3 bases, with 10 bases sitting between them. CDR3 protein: CASSAPGHYGYTF. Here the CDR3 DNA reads TGTGCCAGCAGCGCACCGGGACACTATGGCTACACCTTC.

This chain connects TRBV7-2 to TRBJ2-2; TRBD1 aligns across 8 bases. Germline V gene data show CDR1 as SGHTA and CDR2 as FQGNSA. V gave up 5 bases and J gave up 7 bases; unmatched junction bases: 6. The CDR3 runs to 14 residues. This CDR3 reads CASSPLGQGGELFF. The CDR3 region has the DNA TGTGCCAGCAGCCCCCTAGGACAGGGCGGGGAGCTGTTTTTT.

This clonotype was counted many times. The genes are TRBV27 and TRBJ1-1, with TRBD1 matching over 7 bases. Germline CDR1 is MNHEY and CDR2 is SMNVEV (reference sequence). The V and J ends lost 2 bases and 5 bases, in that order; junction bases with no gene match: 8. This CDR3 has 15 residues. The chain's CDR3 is CASSLAGTGVTEAFF. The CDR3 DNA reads TGTGCCAGCAGTTTAGCGGGCACAGGGGTTACTGAAGCTTTCTTT.

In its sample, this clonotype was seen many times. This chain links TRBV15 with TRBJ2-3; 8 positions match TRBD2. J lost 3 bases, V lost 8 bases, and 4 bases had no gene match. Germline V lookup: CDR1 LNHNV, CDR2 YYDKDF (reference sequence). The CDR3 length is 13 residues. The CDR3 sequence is CATRGGRTDTQYF. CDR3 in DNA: TGTGCCACCCGGGGGGGCCGGACAGATACGCAGTATTTT.

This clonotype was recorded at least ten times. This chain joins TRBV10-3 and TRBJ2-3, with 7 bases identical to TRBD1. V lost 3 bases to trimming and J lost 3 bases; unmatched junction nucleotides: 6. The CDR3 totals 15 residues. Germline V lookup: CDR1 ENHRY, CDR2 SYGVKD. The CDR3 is CAISEAGGRTDTQYF. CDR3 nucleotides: TGTGCCATCAGTGAAGCAGGGGGTAGGACAGATACGCAGTATTTT.

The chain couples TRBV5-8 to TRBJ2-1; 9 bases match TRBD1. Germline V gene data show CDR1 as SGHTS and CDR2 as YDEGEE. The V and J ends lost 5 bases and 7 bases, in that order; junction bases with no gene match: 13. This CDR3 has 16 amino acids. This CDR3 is CASSPERDRVLNEQFF. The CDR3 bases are TGTGCCAGCAGTCCCGAAAGGGACAGGGTTTTGAATGAGCAGTTCTTC.

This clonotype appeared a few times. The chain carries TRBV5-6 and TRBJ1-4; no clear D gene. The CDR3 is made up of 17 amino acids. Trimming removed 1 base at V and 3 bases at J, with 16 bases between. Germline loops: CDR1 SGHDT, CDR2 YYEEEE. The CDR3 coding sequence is TGTGCCAGCAGCTTGTTCAGATCCTTTGCAGCTAATGAAAAACTGTTTTTT. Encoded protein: CASSLFRSFAANEKLFF.

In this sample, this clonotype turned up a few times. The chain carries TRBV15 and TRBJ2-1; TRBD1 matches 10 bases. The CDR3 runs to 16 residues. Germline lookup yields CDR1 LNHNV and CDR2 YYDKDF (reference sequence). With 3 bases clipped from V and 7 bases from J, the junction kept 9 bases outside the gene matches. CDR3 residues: CATSRGAGTGVNEQFF. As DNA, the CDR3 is TGTGCCACCAGCAGGGGGGCGGGGACAGGGGTTAATGAGCAGTTCTTC.

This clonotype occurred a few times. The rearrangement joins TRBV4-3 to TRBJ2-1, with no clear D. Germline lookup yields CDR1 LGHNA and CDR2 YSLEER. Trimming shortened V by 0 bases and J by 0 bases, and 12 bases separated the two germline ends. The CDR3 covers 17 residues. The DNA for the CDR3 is TGCGCCAGCAGCCAAGAAGGAGTTTCGAGCTCCTACAATGAGCAGTTCTTC. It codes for CASSQEGVSSSYNEQFF.

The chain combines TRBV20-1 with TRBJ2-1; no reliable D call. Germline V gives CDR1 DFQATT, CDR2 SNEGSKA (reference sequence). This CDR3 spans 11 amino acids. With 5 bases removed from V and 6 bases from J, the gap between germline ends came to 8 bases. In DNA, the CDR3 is TGCAGTGCTTACTTTGGCAATGAGCAGTTCTTC. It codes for CSAYFGNEQFF.

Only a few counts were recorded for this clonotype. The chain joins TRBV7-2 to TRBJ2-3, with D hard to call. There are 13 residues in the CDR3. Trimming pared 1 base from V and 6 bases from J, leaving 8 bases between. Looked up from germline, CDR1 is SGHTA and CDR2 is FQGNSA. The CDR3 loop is CASSLDGADTQYF. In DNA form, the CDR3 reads TGTGCCAGCAGCTTAGACGGTGCGGATACGCAGTATTTT.

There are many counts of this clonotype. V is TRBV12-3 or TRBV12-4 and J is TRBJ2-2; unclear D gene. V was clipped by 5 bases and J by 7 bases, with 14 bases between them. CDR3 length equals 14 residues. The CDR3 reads CASSPPRTDGELFF. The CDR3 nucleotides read TGTGCCAGCAGTCCGCCGCGGACCGACGGGGAGCTGTTTTTT.

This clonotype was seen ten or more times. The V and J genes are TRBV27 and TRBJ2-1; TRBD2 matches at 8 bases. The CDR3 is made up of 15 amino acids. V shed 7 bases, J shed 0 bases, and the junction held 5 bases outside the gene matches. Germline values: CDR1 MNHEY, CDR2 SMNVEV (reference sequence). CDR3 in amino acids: CASNSGGGSYNEQFF. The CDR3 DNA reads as TGTGCCAGCAACTCCGGGGGGGGCTCCTACAATGAGCAGTTCTTC.

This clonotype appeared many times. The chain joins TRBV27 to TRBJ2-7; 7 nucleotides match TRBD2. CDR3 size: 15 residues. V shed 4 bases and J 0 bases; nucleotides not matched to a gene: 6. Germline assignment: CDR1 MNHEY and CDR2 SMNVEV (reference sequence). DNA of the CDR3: TGTGCCAGCAGTTACTTCGGGGGGAGCTCCTACGAGCAGTACTTC. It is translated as CASSYFGGSSYEQYF.

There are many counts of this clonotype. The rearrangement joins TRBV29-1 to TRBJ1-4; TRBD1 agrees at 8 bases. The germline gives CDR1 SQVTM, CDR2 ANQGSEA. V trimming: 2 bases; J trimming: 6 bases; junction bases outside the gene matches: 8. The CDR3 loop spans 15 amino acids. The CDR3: CSVEPHRGKHEKLFF. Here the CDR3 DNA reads TGCAGCGTTGAACCCCACAGGGGGAAACATGAAAAACTGTTTTTT.

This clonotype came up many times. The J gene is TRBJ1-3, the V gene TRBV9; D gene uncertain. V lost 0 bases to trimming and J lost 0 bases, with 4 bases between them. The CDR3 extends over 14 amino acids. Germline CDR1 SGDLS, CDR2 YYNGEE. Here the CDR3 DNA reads TGTGCCAGCAGCGTAGCGATCTCTGGAAACACCATATATTTT. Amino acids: CASSVAISGNTIYF.